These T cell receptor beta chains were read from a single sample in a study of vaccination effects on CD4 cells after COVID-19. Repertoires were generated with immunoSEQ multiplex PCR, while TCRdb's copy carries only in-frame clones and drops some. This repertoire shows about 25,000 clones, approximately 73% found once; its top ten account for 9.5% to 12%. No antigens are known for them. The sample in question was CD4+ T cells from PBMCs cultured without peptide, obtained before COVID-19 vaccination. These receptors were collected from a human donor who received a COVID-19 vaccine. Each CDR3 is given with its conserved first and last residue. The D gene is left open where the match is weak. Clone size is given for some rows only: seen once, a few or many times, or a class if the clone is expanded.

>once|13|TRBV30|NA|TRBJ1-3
CAWEGLAGNTIYF
TGTGCCTGGGAGGGTCTGGCTGGAAACACCATATATTTT
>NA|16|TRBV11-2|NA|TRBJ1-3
CASSFSPKGAGNTIYF
TGTGCCAGCAGCTTTTCCCCTAAGGGAGCCGGAAACACCATATATTTT
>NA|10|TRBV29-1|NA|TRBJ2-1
CSAGGNEQFF
TGCAGCGCCGGTGGCAATGAGCAGTTCTTC
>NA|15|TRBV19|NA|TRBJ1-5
CASRTGKTGNQPQHF
TGTGCCAGTAGAACGGGGAAGACGGGCAATCAGCCCCAGCATTTT
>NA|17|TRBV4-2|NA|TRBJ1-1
CASSQEGAGFVNTEAFF
TGTGCCAGCAGCCAAGAAGGGGCGGGGTTCGTGAACACTGAAGCTTTCTTT
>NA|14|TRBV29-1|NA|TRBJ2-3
CSVRDTVSTDTQYF
TGCAGCGTCCGGGACACAGTTAGCACAGATACGCAGTATTTT
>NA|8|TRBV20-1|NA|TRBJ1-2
CSAQGRSF
TGCAGTGCCCAGGGACGAAGTTTC
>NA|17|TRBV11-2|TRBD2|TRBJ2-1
CASSLVSGRAMYNEQFF
TGTGCCAGCAGCTTAGTTTCCGGGAGGGCCATGTACAATGAGCAGTTCTTC
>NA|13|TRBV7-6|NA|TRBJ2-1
CASSTFQGNEQFF
TGTGCCAGCAGCACATTTCAGGGTAATGAGCAGTTCTTC
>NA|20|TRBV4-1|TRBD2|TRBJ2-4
CASSQDGAPGLAVAKNIQYF
TGCGCCAGCAGCCAAGATGGGGCCCCTGGACTAGCGGTTGCCAAAAACATTCAGTACTTC
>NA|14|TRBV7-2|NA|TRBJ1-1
CASSLQGVGTEAFF
TGTGCCAGCAGCTTACAAGGGGTAGGCACTGAAGCTTTCTTT
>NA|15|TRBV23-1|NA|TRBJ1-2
CASSQGCGPNYGYTF
TGCGCCAGCAGTCAAGGCTGCGGTCCTAACTATGGCTACACCTTC
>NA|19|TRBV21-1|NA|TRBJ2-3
CASSRGGLETGPGTDTQYF
TGTGCCAGCAGCAGGGGGGGGCTTGAGACAGGGCCGGGCACAGATACGCAGTATTTT
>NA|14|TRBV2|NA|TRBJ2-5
CASSEGQTTETQYF
TGTGCCAGCAGTGAAGGACAGACCACCGAGACCCAGTACTTC
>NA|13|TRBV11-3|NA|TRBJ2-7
CASSLDGNNEQYF
TGTGCCAGCAGCTTAGATGGTAATAACGAGCAGTACTTC
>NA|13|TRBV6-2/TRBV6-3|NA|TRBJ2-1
CASSYSGINEQFF
TGTGCCAGCAGTTACTCGGGGATCAATGAGCAGTTCTTC
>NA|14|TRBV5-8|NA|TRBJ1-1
CASSALQGNTEAFF
TGTGCCAGCAGCGCATTACAGGGGAACACTGAAGCTTTCTTT
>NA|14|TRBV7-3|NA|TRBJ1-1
CASSLSWGGAEAFF
TGTGCCAGCAGCTTATCGTGGGGAGGGGCTGAAGCTTTCTTT
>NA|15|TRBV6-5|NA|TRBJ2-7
CASRQGRGSTYEQYF
TGTGCCAGCAGACAGGGCAGGGGAAGCACCTACGAGCAGTACTTC
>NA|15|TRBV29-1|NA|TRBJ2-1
CSVSKTLGSYNEQFF
TGCAGCGTTTCGAAGACCCTAGGCTCCTACAATGAGCAGTTCTTC
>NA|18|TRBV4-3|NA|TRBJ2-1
CASSQAWGGPSSYNEQFF
TGCGCCAGCAGCCAAGCTTGGGGGGGCCCCAGCTCCTACAATGAGCAGTTCTTC
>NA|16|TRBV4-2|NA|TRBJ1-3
CASSQGPSTGGNTIYF
TGTGCCAGCAGCCAAGGGCCGAGCACAGGCGGCAACACCATATATTTT
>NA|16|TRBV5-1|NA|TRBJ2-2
CASSPRTGSRTGELFF
TGCGCCAGCAGCCCCCGAACGGGGAGTAGGACCGGGGAGCTGTTTTTT
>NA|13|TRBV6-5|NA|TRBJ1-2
CASSRLGGYGYTF
TGTGCCAGCAGTAGATTGGGGGGCTATGGCTACACCTTC
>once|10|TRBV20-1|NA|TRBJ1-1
CSPAGTEAFF
TGCAGTCCGGCGGGCACTGAAGCTTTCTTT
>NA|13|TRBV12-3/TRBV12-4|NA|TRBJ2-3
CASSPRGTDTQYF
TGTGCCAGCAGTCCCCGCGGTACAGATACGCAGTATTTT
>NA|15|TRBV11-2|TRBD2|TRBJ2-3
CASSLESGGPSPQYF
TGTGCCAGCAGCTTAGAGTCGGGAGGGCCATCTCCGCAGTATTTT
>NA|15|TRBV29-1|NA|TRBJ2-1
CSVLASPQSYNEQFF
TGCAGCGTCCTTGCAAGCCCTCAGTCCTACAATGAGCAGTTCTTC
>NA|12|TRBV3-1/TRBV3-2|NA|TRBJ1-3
CASSPSGNTIYF
TGTGCCAGCAGCCCCAGTGGAAACACCATATATTTT
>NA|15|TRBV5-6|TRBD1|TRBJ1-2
CASSMTGAASYGYTF
TGTGCCAGCAGTATGACAGGGGCGGCTTCCTATGGCTACACCTTC
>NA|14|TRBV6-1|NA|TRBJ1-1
CASSEQVLRTEAFF
TGTGCCAGCAGTGAGCAGGTATTGCGGACTGAAGCTTTCTTT
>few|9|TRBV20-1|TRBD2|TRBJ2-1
CSAGLAPVF
TGCAGTGCTGGACTAGCCCCGGTCTTC
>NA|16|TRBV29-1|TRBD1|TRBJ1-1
CSVEPLPGTESTEAFF
TGCAGCGTTGAACCCTTGCCCGGGACAGAGAGCACTGAAGCTTTCTTT
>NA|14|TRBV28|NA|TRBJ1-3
CASKSGFLGNTIYF
TGTGCCAGCAAATCGGGATTCCTCGGAAACACCATATATTTT
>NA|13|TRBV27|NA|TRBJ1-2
CASSLGGNYGYTF
TGTGCCAGCAGTTTAGGGGGGAACTATGGCTACACCTTC
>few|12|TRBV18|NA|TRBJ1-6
CASSAANSPLHF
TGTGCCAGCTCAGCCGCGAATTCACCCCTCCACTTT
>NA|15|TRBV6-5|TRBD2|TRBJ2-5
CASSSRLAGTETQYF
TGTGCCAGCAGTTCCCGACTAGCGGGAACAGAGACCCAGTACTTC